This T cell receptor (beta chain) was found in a study of low-dose radiotherapy and immunotherapy resistance in tumors. Study as a whole: The regimen for patients comprised intravenous nivolumab 240 mg every two weeks plus intravenous ipilimumab 1 mg/kg every six weeks. A dose of 300 mg of oral aspirin was taken by patients daily for four cycles from cycle 1 day 1.

Described time point: before trial treatment. Alpha- and beta-chain coverage of first-strand cDNA came from TRAV- and TRBV-specific primers. Using a constant-region primer together with a V-primer adapter, TCRs were subjected to roughly 20 PCR cycles of amplification. TCRdb reanalysed the reads using MiXCR and keeps one entry per CDR3 protein. Of roughly 36,000 distinct CDR3 sequences listed, roughly 31% are singletons. V dropped 3 bases and J dropped 1 base, with 7 bases sitting between them. This CDR3 spans 15 amino acids. Germline V lookup: CDR1 KGHSH, CDR2 LQKENI. The specimen was PBMCs, collected before treatment. V is TRBV18 and J is TRBJ2-6; D remains ambiguous. This sequence originates from a male donor with gallbladder cancer. CDR3 residues: CASSPLGSGANVLTF. In DNA, the CDR3 is TGTGCCAGCTCACCCTTAGGATCTGGGGCCAACGTCCTGACTTTC.